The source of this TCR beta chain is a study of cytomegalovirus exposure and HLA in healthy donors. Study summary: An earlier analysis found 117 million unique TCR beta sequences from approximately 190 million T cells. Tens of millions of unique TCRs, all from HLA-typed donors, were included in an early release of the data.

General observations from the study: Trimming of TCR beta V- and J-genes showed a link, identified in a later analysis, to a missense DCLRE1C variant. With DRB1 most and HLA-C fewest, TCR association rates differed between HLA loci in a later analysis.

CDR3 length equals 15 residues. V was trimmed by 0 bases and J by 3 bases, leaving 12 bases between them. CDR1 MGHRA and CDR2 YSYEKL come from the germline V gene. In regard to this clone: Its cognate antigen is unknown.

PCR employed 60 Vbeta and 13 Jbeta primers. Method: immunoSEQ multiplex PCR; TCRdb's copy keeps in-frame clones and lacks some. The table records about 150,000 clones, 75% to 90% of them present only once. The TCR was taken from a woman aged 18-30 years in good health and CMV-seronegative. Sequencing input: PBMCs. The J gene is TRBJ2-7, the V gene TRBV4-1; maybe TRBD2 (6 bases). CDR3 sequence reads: CASSQDLDYYYEQYF. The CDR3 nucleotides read TGCGCCAGCAGCCAAGATCTGGACTATTACTACGAGCAGTACTTC.